Listed below are T cell receptor beta chains from one sample, sequenced in a study of blood T cell repertoires in COVID-19. Clones were sequenced by immunoSEQ multiplex PCR, and TCRdb holds only the in-frame ones, with some missing. Among about 250,000 clones listed, about 83% were seen once. Specimen: peripheral blood. All receptors come from a human donor in a cohort sampled during active COVID-19. CDR3s include the opening cysteine and the closing phenylalanine or tryptophan. A D gene is named only where the DNA matches it firmly. Not every row has a clone size; where given, it reads once, few, many or a size class.

v_gene	abundance	d_gene	j_gene	CDR3nt	CDR3aa
TRBV19	NA	TRBD2	TRBJ2-1	TGTGCCAGTACAAGGACTAGCGGACGGATTGAGCAGTTCTTC	CASTRTSGRIEQFF
TRBV11-1	NA	NA	TRBJ2-5	TGTGCCAGCAGCTTTCTAGAGACCCAGTACTTC	CASSFLETQYF
TRBV21-1	NA	NA	TRBJ1-2	TGTGCCAGCAGCAAAATCGGACAGGAGGATGGCTACACCTTC	CASSKIGQEDGYTF
TRBV27	once	TRBD1	TRBJ2-7	TGTGCCAGCAGTTTAGCCGGGACAGGGGGCGTCGAGCAGTACTTC	CASSLAGTGGVEQYF
TRBV9	NA	NA	TRBJ1-1	TGTGCCAGCAGCGTCGGACAGCTGAACACTGAAGCTTTCTTT	CASSVGQLNTEAFF
TRBV6-5	NA	NA	TRBJ2-1	TGTGCCAGCAGTATCCCCGGGAATGAGCAGTTCTTC	CASSIPGNEQFF
TRBV11-2	few	NA	TRBJ2-7	TGTGCCAGCAGCATCTCGACCTGGGGCCGGGAGCAGTACTTC	CASSISTWGREQYF
TRBV15	NA	TRBD1	TRBJ2-3	TGTGCCACCAGCAGCGCCGGGACAGTAGGCACAGATACGCAGTATTTT	CATSSAGTVGTDTQYF
TRBV18	NA	NA	TRBJ1-3	TGTGCCAGCTCATCCATCGGGAGGCGCTCTGGAAACACCATATATTTT	CASSSIGRRSGNTIYF
TRBV5-1	once	NA	TRBJ2-2	TGCGCCAGCAGCCAGGGGTTTTACGGACTTAACACCGGGGAGCTGTTTTTT	CASSQGFYGLNTGELFF
TRBV28	NA	NA	TRBJ1-1	TGTGCCTTGTCAGGCCAGAACACTGAAGCTTTCTTT	CALSGQNTEAFF
TRBV6-5	once	NA	TRBJ2-5	TGTGCCAGCAGTCCCCTAGACAGAGACCAAGAGACCCAGTACTTC	CASSPLDRDQETQYF
TRBV15	NA	NA	TRBJ1-4	TGTGCCACCAGCAGAGAAAACAGTCCCAATGAAAAACTGTTTTTT	CATSRENSPNEKLFF
TRBV29-1	NA	NA	TRBJ2-3	TGCAGCGTTGATGTCTCCGGGGATACGCAGTATTTT	CSVDVSGDTQYF
TRBV6-5	NA	TRBD1	TRBJ1-2	TGTGCCAGCAGCTCTCCGGGACAGGGCGACTATGGCTACACCTTC	CASSSPGQGDYGYTF
TRBV6-6	NA	NA	TRBJ1-2	TGTGCCAGCCGTGAGGGACTTGTCTATGGCTACACCTTC	CASREGLVYGYTF
TRBV5-5	NA	TRBD1	TRBJ1-4	TGTGCCAGCAGCTTGACAGGGGAAGAGGAACTGTTTTTT	CASSLTGEEELFF
TRBV19	NA	TRBD1	TRBJ1-6	TGTGCCAGTAGTATTCGACCGGACAGGGGACATAATTCACCCCTCCACTTT	CASSIRPDRGHNSPLHF
TRBV27	NA	TRBD1	TRBJ1-6	TGTGCCAGCAGGACGCGAAGGGACAGGGGGGATAATTCACCCCTCCACTTT	CASRTRRDRGDNSPLHF
TRBV29-1	NA	NA	TRBJ1-2	TGCACCTTCCAGCGTCAGCCATATGGCTACACCTTC	CTFQRQPYGYTF
TRBV5-1	NA	NA	TRBJ2-3	TGCGCCAGCAGCTTGGCGAAGAGAGAAGATACGCAGTATTTT	CASSLAKREDTQYF
TRBV18	NA	NA	TRBJ1-1	TGTGCCAGCTCACATAGGACGGAGGGCACTGAAGCTTTCTTT	CASSHRTEGTEAFF
TRBV7-9	NA	TRBD1	TRBJ1-4	TGTGCCAGCAGCCGACAGGGTTCTAATGAAAAACTGTTTTTT	CASSRQGSNEKLFF
TRBV6-6	NA	TRBD2	TRBJ2-1	TGTGCCAGCAGTCGAGCCGCTAGCGGGAGCGTGGGGCAAACAGGATACAATGAGCAGTTCTTC	CASSRAASGSVGQTGYNEQFF
TRBV7-2	few	NA	TRBJ2-3	TGTGCCAGCAGGGAGGGCCCAGATACGCAGTATTTT	CASREGPDTQYF